This T cell receptor (beta chain) was documented in a study of blood T cells in healthy people across ages. V lost 2 bases to trimming and J lost 7 bases, with 15 bases between them. The CDR3 runs 15 residues. The germline gives CDR1 DFQATT, CDR2 SNEGSKA (reference sequence). This clonotype showed up just once. Its antigen is currently unknown. A second PCR of roughly 7 to 11 cycles used a sample-barcoded 5' primer and a J-beta primer mix. TCRdb redid the calling of the 5' RACE reads with MiXCR, one entry per CDR3 protein. Here the sample spans 1.5 million or so distinct CDR3 sequences, around 40% being singletons. Study-level results: Naive T cell percentage strongly correlated with TCR beta diversity. The study found more naive CD4+ cells and higher diversity in long-lived than aged donors. Per million T cells, the diversity of TCR beta decreased roughly linearly as age advanced.

This receptor was taken from a woman in her late teens or twenties in good health. The sequenced material came from blood. V and J are TRBV20-1 and TRBJ1-6, with D perhaps matching TRBD1 (5 bases). The CDR3: CSARSPLGANSPLHF. CDR3 nucleotides: TGCAGTGCTAGAAGTCCACTTGGGGCAAATTCACCCCTCCACTTT.